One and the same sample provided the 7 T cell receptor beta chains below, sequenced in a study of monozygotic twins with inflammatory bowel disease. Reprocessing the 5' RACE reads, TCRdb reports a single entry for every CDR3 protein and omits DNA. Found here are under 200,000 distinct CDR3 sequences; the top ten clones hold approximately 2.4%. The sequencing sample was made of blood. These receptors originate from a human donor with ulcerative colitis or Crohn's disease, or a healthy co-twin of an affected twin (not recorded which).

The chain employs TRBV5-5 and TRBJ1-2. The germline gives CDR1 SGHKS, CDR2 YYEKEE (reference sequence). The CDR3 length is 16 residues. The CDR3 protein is CASSLVGSGLTWGYTF.

The CDR3 here is CASSGTSGSSEQYF. This chain uses TRBV7-6 with TRBJ2-7; there is no DNA to check the TCRdb D call of TRBD2. CDR3 size: 14 residues. The germline V gene has CDR1 SGHVS and CDR2 FNYEAQ.

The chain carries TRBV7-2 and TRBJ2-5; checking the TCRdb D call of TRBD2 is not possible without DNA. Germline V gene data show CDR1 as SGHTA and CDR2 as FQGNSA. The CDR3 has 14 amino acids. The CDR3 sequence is CASSPGTSGETQYF.

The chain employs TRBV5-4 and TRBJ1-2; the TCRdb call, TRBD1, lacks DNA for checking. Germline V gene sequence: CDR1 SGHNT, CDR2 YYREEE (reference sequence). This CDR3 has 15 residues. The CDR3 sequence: CASGLGTGINYGYTF.

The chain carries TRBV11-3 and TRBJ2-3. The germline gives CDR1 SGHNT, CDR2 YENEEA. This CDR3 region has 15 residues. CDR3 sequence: CASSLSYTVADTQYF.

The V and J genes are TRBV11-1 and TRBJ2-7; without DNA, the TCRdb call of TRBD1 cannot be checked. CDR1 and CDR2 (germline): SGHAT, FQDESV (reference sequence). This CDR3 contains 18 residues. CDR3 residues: CASSSSLIRQGGPIEQYF.

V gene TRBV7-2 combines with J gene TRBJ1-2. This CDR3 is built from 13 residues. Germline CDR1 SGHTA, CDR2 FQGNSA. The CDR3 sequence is CASSYSGTYGYTF.